One and the same sample provided the 5 T cell receptor beta chains below, sequenced in a study of CD8+ T cells in alopecia areata. TCR sequencing used cDNA made by reverse transcription of extracted RNA. The method was immunoSEQ multiplex PCR; TCRdb's version includes in-frame clones alone and lacks a portion of them. The table records about 150,000 clones, about 90% of them present only once. Sample: CD8+ T cells sorted from blood, taken at week 0. The receptors originated from a human donor with alopecia areata.

This clone was counted a single time. The chain combines TRBV7-9 with TRBJ2-5; D gene unclear. The CDR3 spans 11 residues. CDR1 and CDR2 from the germline V gene are SEHNR and FQNEAQ (reference sequence). Trimming removed 6 bases from V and 5 bases from J, with 7 bases in between. The CDR3 bases are TGTGCCAGCAGTCCGGTGGAGACCCAGTACTTC. Translated, it gives CASSPVETQYF.

This clone was counted between two and nine times. V usage is TRBV7-9 and J usage is TRBJ2-2, with TRBD2 as a possible D gene (5 bases). Germline V gives CDR1 SEHNR, CDR2 FQNEAQ (reference sequence). Trimming took 8 bases from V and 2 from J, leaving 18 bases between them. The CDR3 sequence is 16 residues long. CDR3 sequence reads: CASPLGLAENTGELFF. CDR3 DNA sequence: TGTGCCAGCCCCCTCGGGCTAGCCGAAAACACCGGGGAGCTGTTTTTT.

The chain has TRBV19 and TRBJ2-1, with 9 bases that match TRBD2. This CDR3 spans 16 amino acids. Trimming took 0 bases from V and 5 from J; bases not matched to a gene: 5. Germline V gives CDR1 LNHDA, CDR2 SQIVND (reference sequence). The CDR3 region has the DNA TGTGCCAGTAGTATAGAGGGCGGGAGGGCCCACAATGAGCAGTTCTTC. The encoded protein is CASSIEGGRAHNEQFF.

This chain links TRBV5-1 with TRBJ2-1; TRBD2 aligns across 10 bases. Germline CDR1 is SGHRS and CDR2 is YFSETQ. This CDR3 has 17 amino acids. Trimming at V came to 4 bases and at J to 0 bases, leaving 7 bases not matched to a gene. The CDR3 coding sequence is TGCGCCAGCAGCCTGGAGGGACTAGCGCACTCCTACAATGAGCAGTTCTTC. Protein product: CASSLEGLAHSYNEQFF.

This clone has more than one count but fewer than ten. In the same sample, other DNA sequences code for this CDR3. The rearrangement links TRBV7-9 to TRBJ2-2; D is ambiguous. The CDR3 has 12 amino acids. The V gene lost 3 bases and the J gene lost 6 bases, with 5 bases spanning the gap. Germline V gene sequence: CDR1 SEHNR, CDR2 FQNEAQ (reference sequence). CDR3 sequence reads: CASSFGSGELFF. The CDR3 nucleotides are TGTGCCAGCAGCTTTGGTTCCGGGGAGCTGTTTTTT.